The 9 T cell receptor beta chains below all came from one sample that was sequenced in a study of vaccination effects on CD4 cells after COVID-19. These TCRs' antigens remain unknown. The culture ran for less than 12 days, and then CD4+ T cells were isolated. Data came from immunoSEQ multiplex PCR; TCRdb stores just in-frame clones and leaves some out. The data show 50,000 to 75,000 clones, 65% to 80% seen once. Source: CD4+ T cells from PBMCs cultured without peptide, taken before COVID-19 vaccination. The source of these receptors is a human donor who received a COVID-19 vaccine.

The rearrangement uses TRBV7-3 and TRBJ2-6; unclear D gene. Germline V gene sequence: CDR1 SGHTA, CDR2 FQGTGA. Trimming pared 5 bases from V and 0 bases from J, leaving 8 bases between. This CDR3 is built from 15 residues. The CDR3 is CASSQGTSGANVLTF. As DNA, the CDR3 is TGTGCCAGCAGCCAAGGCACCTCTGGGGCCAACGTCCTGACTTTC.

The rearrangement joins TRBV30 to TRBJ1-1; D remains unclear. From germline, CDR1 is GTSNPN and CDR2 SVGIG (reference sequence). CDR3 length: 20 amino acids. Trimming removed 1 base from V and 0 bases from J, with 27 bases in between. CDR3 nucleotides: TGTGCCTGGAGTGCCCCTTCCCTCGGCAGTACACGGGCAATGAACACTGAAGCTTTCTTT. Translated: CAWSAPSLGSTRAMNTEAFF. Full variable domain (missing parts from reference TRBV30 and TRBJ1-1): SQTIHQWPATLVQPVGSPLSLECTVEGTSNPNLYWYRQAAGRGLQLLFYSVGIGQISSEVPQNLSASRPQDRQFILSSKKLLLSDSGFYLCAWSAPSLGSTRAMNTEAFFGQGTRLTVV.

The V gene is TRBV7-9, the J gene TRBJ2-7; unclear D gene. Germline-derived CDR1 and CDR2 are SEHNR and FQNEAQ (reference sequence). V gave up 3 bases and J gave up 2 bases, with 11 bases separating them. The CDR3 is 14 residues long. The CDR3 loop reads CASSFSSDAYEQYV. The CDR3 coding sequence is TGTGCCAGCAGCTTTTCGTCAGATGCCTACGAGCAGTACGTC.

This clone was recorded only once. The rearrangement joins TRBV19 to TRBJ1-4, with D hard to call. Looked up from germline, CDR1 is LNHDA and CDR2 is SQIVND (reference sequence). The CDR3 contains 14 residues. The ends were cut back, 6 bases at V and 7 bases at J, with 15 bases in the middle. CDR3 in amino acids: CASRPAPGSEKLFF. The CDR3 coding sequence is TGTGCCAGTAGACCGGCCCCGGGTAGTGAAAAACTGTTTTTT.

The chain has TRBV5-4 and TRBJ2-1; unclear D gene. The CDR3 runs 12 residues. Trimming took off 3 bases at V and 10 bases at J, with 11 bases between the two ends. Germline V gene sequence: CDR1 SGHNT, CDR2 YYREEE (reference sequence). CDR3 sequence: CASSSKQGEQFF. DNA of the CDR3: TGTGCCAGCAGCTCTAAGCAAGGCGAGCAGTTCTTC.

The chain joins TRBV2 to TRBJ2-2; no firm D call. Looked up from germline, CDR1 is SNHLY and CDR2 is FYNNEI. The V end lost 4 bases, the J end lost 5 bases, and 8 bases lay between the germline ends. The CDR3 totals 13 residues. CDR3 residues: CASSVVRTGELFF. The CDR3 DNA sequence: TGTGCCAGCAGTGTAGTGCGGACCGGGGAGCTGTTTTTT.

The chain links TRBV5-1 to TRBJ1-4, with 7 bases fitting TRBD1. Trimming took 0 bases from V and 2 from J; bases not matched to a gene: 4. The CDR3 covers 16 residues. CDR1 is SGHRS, CDR2 YFSETQ, per germline. CDR3 in DNA: TGCGCCAGCAGCTTGGAGGGGGCAGGGACTAATGAAAAACTGTTTTTT. Translation gives CASSLEGAGTNEKLFF.

The V call is TRBV11-2, the J call TRBJ1-4; 8 positions agree with TRBD1. V shed 5 bases and J 8 bases; nucleotides not matched to a gene: 10. This CDR3 comprises 15 residues. In germline, CDR1 is SGHAT, CDR2 FQNNGV. The CDR3 loop is CASSVGQGRREKLFF. The CDR3 DNA reads as TGTGCCAGCAGCGTCGGACAGGGCAGAAGAGAAAAACTGTTTTTT.

This chain uses TRBV5-4 with TRBJ2-6, with no clear D. This CDR3 is built from 15 residues. Trimming pared 1 base from V and 1 base from J, leaving 6 bases between. Germline V gene sequence: CDR1 SGHNT, CDR2 YYREEE (reference sequence). Here the CDR3 DNA reads TGTGCCAGCAGCTTGCAGGAATCTGGGGCCAACGTCCTGACTTTC. Translating it yields CASSLQESGANVLTF.